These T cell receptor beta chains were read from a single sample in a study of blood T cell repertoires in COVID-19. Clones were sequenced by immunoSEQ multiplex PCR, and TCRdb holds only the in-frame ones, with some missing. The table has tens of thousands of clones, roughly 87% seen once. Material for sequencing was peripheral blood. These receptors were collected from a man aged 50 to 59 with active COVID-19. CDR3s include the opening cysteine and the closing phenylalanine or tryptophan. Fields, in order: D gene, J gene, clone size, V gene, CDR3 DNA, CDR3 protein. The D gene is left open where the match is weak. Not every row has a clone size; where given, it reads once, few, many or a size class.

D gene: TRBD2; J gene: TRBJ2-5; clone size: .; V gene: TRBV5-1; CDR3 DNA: TGCGCCAGCAGCCCTCTGACTAGCGCGGAGACCCAGTACTTC; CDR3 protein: CASSPLTSAETQYF
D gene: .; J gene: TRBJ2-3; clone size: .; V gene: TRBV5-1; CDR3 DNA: TGCGCCAGCAGCTTGGCTGACCGATCGGAGGATACGCAGTATTTT; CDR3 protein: CASSLADRSEDTQYF
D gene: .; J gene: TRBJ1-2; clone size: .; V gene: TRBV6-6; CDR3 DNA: TGTGCCAGCAGTTTTCAGACAGTCTCCACCTTC; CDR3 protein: CASSFQTVSTF
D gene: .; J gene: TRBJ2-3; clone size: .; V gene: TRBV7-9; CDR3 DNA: TGTGCCAGCAGTCCAACTAGCACAGATACGCAGTATTTT; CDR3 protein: CASSPTSTDTQYF
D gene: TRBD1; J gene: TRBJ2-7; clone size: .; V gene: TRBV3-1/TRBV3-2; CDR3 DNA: TGTGCCAGCAGCCCGAGGGACAGGGACTACGAGCAGTACTTC; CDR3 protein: CASSPRDRDYEQYF
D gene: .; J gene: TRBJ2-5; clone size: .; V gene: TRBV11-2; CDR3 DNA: TGTGCCAGCAGCTTAGCTTCTAGACGCGAGACCCAGTACTTC; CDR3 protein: CASSLASRRETQYF
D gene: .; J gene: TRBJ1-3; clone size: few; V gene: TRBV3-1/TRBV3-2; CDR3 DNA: TGTGCCAGCAGCCAAGAAAAGGTAGCGGGAAACACCATATATTTT; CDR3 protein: CASSQEKVAGNTIYF
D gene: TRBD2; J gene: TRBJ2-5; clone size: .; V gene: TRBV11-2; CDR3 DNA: TGTGCCAGCAGCTTAGGCGGAGCGGGGAGGACCCAGTACTTC; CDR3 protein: CASSLGGAGRTQYF
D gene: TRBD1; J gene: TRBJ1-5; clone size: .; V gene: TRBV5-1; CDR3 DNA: TGCGCCAGCAGCCGTACAGGGGATAGTCAGCCCCAGCATTTT; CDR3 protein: CASSRTGDSQPQHF
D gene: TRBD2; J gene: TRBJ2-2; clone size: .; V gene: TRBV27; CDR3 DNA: TGTGCCAGCAGTTTATTCGGACTAGCGGGGGGAAGCACCGGGGAGCTGTTTTTT; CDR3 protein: CASSLFGLAGGSTGELFF
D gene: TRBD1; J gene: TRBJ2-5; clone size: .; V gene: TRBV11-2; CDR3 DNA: TGTGCCAGCAGCTTAGGACAGGGGGCAGGGGAGACCCAGTACTTC; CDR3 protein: CASSLGQGAGETQYF
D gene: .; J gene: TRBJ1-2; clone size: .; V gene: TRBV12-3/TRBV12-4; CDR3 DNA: TGTGCCAGCAGTTTTAACAGCTATGGCTACACCTTC; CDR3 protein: CASSFNSYGYTF
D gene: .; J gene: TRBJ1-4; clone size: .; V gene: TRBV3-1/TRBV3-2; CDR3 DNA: TGTGCCAGCAGCCGGAGGGCAACTAATGAAAAACTGTTTTTT; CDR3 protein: CASSRRATNEKLFF
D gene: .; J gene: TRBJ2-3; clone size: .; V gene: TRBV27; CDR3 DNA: TGTGCCAGCAGTTTTATGCAGGGTAGGGGAGATACGCAGTATTTT; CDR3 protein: CASSFMQGRGDTQYF
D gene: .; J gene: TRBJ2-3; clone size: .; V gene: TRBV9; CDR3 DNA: TGTGCCAGCAGCTCCGCCCGGGGAAGCACAGATACGCAGTATTTT; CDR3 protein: CASSSARGSTDTQYF
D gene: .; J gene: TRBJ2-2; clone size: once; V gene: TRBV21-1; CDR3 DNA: TGTGCCAGCAGCGACACAGGGGCGAACACCGGGGAGCTGTTTTTT; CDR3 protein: CASSDTGANTGELFF
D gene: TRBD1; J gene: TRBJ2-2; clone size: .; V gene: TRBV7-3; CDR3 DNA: TGTGCCAGCAGCTTAAAACCAGGGGGCATGACCGGGGAGCTGTTTTTT; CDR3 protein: CASSLKPGGMTGELFF
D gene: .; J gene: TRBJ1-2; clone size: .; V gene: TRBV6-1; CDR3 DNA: TGTGCCAGCAGTGAAGGTATACTGATGTGGGCTGGCTACACCTTC; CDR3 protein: CASSEGILMWAGYTF
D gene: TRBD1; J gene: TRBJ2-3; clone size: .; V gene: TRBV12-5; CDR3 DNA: TGTGCTAGTGGTTTGGGACAGGGCTCAGATACGCAGTATTTT; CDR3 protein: CASGLGQGSDTQYF
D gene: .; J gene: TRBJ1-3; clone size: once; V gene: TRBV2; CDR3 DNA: TGTGCCAGCAGGGAGGGCGGCGGAAACACCATATATTTT; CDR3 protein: CASREGGGNTIYF
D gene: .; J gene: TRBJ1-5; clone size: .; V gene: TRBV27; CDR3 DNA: TGTGCCAGCAGTACAGCCTCTTATAGCAATCAGCCCCAGCATTTT; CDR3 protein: CASSTASYSNQPQHF
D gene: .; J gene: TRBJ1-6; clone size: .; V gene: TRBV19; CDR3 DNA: TGTGCCAGTAGTATATGGGAGAATTCACCCCTCCACTTT; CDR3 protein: CASSIWENSPLHF
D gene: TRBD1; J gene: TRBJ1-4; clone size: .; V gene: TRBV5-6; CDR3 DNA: TGTGCCAGCAGCTTGGACGACCGGGACAGGGGAGAAAAACTGTTTTTT; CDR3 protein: CASSLDDRDRGEKLFF
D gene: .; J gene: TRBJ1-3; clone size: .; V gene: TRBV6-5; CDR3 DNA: TGTGCCAGCCACCAGGCAGGGGAATATCACACCATATATTTT; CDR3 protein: CASHQAGEYHTIYF
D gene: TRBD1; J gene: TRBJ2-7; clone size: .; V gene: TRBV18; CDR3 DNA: TGTGCCAGCTCTGGCAGGGGGTCCTACGAGCAGTACTTC; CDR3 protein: CASSGRGSYEQYF
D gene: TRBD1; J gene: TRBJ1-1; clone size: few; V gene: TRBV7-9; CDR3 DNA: TGTGCCAGCAGCTCTTTGAGACAGGGTAAGGCCAAGTCTGAAGCTTTCTTT; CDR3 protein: CASSSLRQGKAKSEAFF
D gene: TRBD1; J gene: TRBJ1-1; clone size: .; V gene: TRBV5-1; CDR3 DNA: TGCGCCAGCAGCTTGACCGGGACAGGGGTTTATGGTTTCTTT; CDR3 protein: CASSLTGTGVYGFF
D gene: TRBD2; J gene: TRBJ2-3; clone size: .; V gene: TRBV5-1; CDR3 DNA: TGCGCCAGCAGCGAGACCACCGGCGGGAGAACAACAGATACGCAGTATTTT; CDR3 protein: CASSETTGGRTTDTQYF
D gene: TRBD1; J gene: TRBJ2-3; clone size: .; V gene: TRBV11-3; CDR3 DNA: TGTGCCAGCAGCCCGAGGACAGGGGGTCCCTACACAGATACGCAGTATTTT; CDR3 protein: CASSPRTGGPYTDTQYF
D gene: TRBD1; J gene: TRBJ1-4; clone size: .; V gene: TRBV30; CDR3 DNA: TGTGCCTGGACTCCACCCGGGACAGGGGGCTCTCTACGTGAAAAACTGTTTTTT; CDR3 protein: CAWTPPGTGGSLREKLFF
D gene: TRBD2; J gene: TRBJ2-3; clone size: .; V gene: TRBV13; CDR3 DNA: TGTGCCAGCACCCGGACTAGCGGGAGCAGAGATACGCAGTATTTT; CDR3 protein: CASTRTSGSRDTQYF
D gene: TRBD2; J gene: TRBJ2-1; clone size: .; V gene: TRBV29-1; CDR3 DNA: TGCAGCGTCGGTAGTAGCGGGACCCCCTACAATGAGCAGTTCTTC; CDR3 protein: CSVGSSGTPYNEQFF
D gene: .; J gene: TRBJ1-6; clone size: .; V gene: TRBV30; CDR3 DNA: TGTGCCTTCAGGGTAGGATCCTATAATTCACCCCTCCACTTT; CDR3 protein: CAFRVGSYNSPLHF
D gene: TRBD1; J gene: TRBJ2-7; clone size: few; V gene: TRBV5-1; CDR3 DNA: TGCGCCAGCAGCTTGTACAGGGGGGCCTACGAGCAGTACTTC; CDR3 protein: CASSLYRGAYEQYF
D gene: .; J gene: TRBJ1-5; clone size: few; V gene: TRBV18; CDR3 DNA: TGTGCCAGCTCACCAGATACGCGACAGCGCAATCAGCCCCAGCATTTT; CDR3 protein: CASSPDTRQRNQPQHF
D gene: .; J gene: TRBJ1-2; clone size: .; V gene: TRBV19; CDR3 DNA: TGTGCCAGTAGTTCCCAGGGCACAATTAACTATGGCTACACCTTC; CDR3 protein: CASSSQGTINYGYTF
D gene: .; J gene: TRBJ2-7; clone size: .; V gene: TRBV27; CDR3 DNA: TGTGCCAGCAGTTTATGGTACAGGGCGGAGCAGTACTTC; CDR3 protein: CASSLWYRAEQYF
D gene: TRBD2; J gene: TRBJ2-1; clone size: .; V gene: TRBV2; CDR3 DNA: TGTGCCAGCAGCGCTTGGAGCGGGGGGGCCGGTGAGCAGTTCTTC; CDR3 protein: CASSAWSGGAGEQFF
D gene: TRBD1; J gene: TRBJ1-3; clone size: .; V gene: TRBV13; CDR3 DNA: TGTGCCAGCAGGCGCGTTTTTACAGGGGACACCATATATTTT; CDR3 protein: CASRRVFTGDTIYF
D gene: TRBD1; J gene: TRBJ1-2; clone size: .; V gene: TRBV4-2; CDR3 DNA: TGTGCCAGCAGCCAGGCGTCGGAGGGGGCCTATGGCTACACCTTC; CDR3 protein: CASSQASEGAYGYTF
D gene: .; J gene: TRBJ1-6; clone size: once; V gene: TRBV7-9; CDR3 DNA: TGTGCCAGCAGCCCTACAGGGTTAGGTAATTCACCCCTCCACTTT; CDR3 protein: CASSPTGLGNSPLHF
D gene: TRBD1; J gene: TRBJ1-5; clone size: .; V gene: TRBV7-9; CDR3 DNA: TGTGCCAGCAGCTTTCACCCGCCCACACAGGGGTCCAATCAGCCCCAGCATTTT; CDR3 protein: CASSFHPPTQGSNQPQHF
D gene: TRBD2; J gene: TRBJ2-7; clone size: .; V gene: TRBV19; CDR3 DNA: TGTGCCAGCTCCGCGGGGGGACATACCTACGAGCAGTACTTC; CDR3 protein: CASSAGGHTYEQYF
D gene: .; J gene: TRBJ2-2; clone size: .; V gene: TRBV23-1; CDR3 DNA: TGCGCCAGCCTCGGGGGGCCCGGGGAGCTGTTTTTT; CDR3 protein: CASLGGPGELFF
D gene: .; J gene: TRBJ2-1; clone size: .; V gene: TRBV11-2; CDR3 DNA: TGTGCCAGCAGCTTAGGGCCGCAGTTCTTC; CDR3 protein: CASSLGPQFF
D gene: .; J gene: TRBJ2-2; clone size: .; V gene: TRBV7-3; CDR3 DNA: TGTGCCAGCAGCTTATTGGGGGGACCCGACCCCCCCACCGGGGAGCTGTTTTTT; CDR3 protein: CASSLLGGPDPPTGELFF
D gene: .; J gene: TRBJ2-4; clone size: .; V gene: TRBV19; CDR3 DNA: TGTGCCAGCAGCCCGCAGGGTGCCAAAAACATTCAGTACTTC; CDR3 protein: CASSPQGAKNIQYF
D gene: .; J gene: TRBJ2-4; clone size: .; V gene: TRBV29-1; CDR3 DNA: TGCAGCGTGGGGGGTTCTCCCAAAAACATTCAGTACTTC; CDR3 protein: CSVGGSPKNIQYF